This TCR beta chain was recorded in a study of T cell repertoires in ileal Crohn's disease. Study in general: Every patient was operated on for stricturing (about 60%) or penetrating (39%) complications. Postoperative therapy was given to about half: roughly 11 thiopurines, some 18 anti-TNF agents.

This CDR3 comprises 15 residues. V lost 2 bases to trimming and J lost 0 bases, with 11 bases between them. Germline lookup yields CDR1 SGHNT and CDR2 YYREEE (reference sequence). The table came from immunoSEQ multiplex PCR; TCRdb's copy has only in-frame clones and leaves some out. The sample records 11,000 to 15,000 clones, roughly 78% being singletons. This TCR came from an adult with Crohn's disease. The chain has TRBV5-4 and TRBJ1-2; tentatively, D is TRBD1 (6 bases). Material: ileal tissue. The CDR3 coding sequence is TGTGCCAGCAGCTTATACAGGGTTACTAACTATGGCTACACCTTC. This sequence encodes CASSLYRVTNYGYTF.